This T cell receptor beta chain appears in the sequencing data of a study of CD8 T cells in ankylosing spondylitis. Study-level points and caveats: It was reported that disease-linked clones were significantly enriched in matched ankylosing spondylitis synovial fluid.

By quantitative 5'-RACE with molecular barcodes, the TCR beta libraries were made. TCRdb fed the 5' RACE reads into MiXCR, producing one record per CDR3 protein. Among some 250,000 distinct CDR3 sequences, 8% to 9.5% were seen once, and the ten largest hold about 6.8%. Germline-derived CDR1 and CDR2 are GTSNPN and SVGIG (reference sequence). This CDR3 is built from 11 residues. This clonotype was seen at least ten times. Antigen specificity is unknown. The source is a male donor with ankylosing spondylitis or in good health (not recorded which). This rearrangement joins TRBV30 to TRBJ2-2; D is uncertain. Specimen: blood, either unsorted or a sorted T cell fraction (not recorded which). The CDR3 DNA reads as TGTGCAAAAGGATTTACCGGGGAGCTGTTTTTT. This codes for CAKGFTGELFF.